The 18 T cell receptor beta chains given below trace back to one sample, sequenced in a study of blood T cell repertoires in COVID-19. Produced via immunoSEQ multiplex PCR; TCRdb's table is partial and in-frame only. The sample carries 150,000 to 200,000 clones, 82% recorded once. Sequencing was carried out using peripheral blood. These receptors were taken from a woman in her sixties with COVID-19, enrolled during active disease.

J is TRBJ1-1 and V is TRBV7-6, with a tentative D call TRBD1 (5 bases). CDR1 is SGHVS, CDR2 FNYEAQ, per germline. CDR3 length equals 13 residues. V was shortened by 5 bases and J by 1 base, with 8 bases between the two germline ends. CDR3 loop: CASSAGGNTEAFF. CDR3 DNA: TGTGCCAGCAGCGCCGGGGGGAACACTGAAGCTTTCTTT.

This clone appeared once. The chain uses TRBV30 and TRBJ2-7, with 7 bases fitting TRBD2. Germline V gene data show CDR1 as GTSNPN and CDR2 as SVGIG (reference sequence). J lost 5 bases, V lost 5 bases, and 12 bases had no gene match. CDR3 length: 14 residues. The CDR3 nucleotides are TGTGCCTGGGGGTCGGAGCGGGATCTCAACGAGCAGTACTTC. This gives the protein CAWGSERDLNEQYF.

The chain is built from TRBV28 and TRBJ1-1, with 8 positions matching TRBD1. Trimming removed 6 bases from V and 3 bases from J; junction bases left unmatched: 15. The germline V gene encodes CDR1 MDHEN and CDR2 SYDVKM. The CDR3 consists of 17 residues. The CDR3 DNA reads as TGTGCCAGCAGCCCATCCGGCCAGGGGGCTAGGTACACTGAAGCTTTCTTT. Translating it yields CASSPSGQGARYTEAFF.

The V gene is TRBV28, the J gene TRBJ2-2, with a tentative D call TRBD1 (7 bases). This CDR3 comprises 16 residues. The germline V and J ends were trimmed by 3 bases and 3 bases, with 14 bases remaining between them. Germline CDR1 is MDHEN and CDR2 is SYDVKM. CDR3 sequence: CASSLTGRRDTGELFF. DNA of the CDR3: TGTGCCAGCAGTTTGACAGGGAGGAGGGACACCGGGGAGCTGTTTTTT.

The chain is built from TRBV9 and TRBJ2-7, with a possible D match to TRBD2 (7 bases). This CDR3 is 15 amino acids long. CDR1 is SGDLS, CDR2 YYNGEE, per germline. V lost 2 bases to trimming and J lost 2 bases, with 14 bases between them. CDR3 DNA: TGTGCCAGCAGCGTCGGGGGGCCAAGAACCTACGAGCAGTACTTC. Amino acids: CASSVGGPRTYEQYF.

This rearrangement joins TRBV19 to TRBJ2-7; 7 positions agree with TRBD1. CDR3 length equals 14 residues. V lost 4 bases, J lost 5 bases, and 8 bases stayed unmatched. CDR1 and CDR2 from the germline V gene are LNHDA and SQIVND (reference sequence). CDR3 DNA sequence: TGTGCCAGTAGTAAGGCAGGGGGTGATCACGAGCAGTACTTC. Its protein product is CASSKAGGDHEQYF.

This sequence joins TRBV11-3 and TRBJ2-3, with a tentative D call TRBD2 (5 bases). In germline, CDR1 is SGHNT, CDR2 YENEEA. The CDR3 spans 16 residues. Trimming pared 1 base from V and 0 bases from J, leaving 11 bases between. The CDR3 DNA reads TGTGCCAGCAGCTTAGCCGGTAGCGTAAGCACAGATACGCAGTATTTT. Protein sequence: CASSLAGSVSTDTQYF. The whole variable domain, filled in from reference TRBV11-3 and TRBJ2-3, reads EAGVVQSPRYKIIEKKQPVAFWCNPISGHNTLYWYLQNLGQGPELLIRYENEEAVDDSQLPKDRFSAERLKGVDSTLKIQPAELGDSAVYLCASSLAGSVSTDTQYFGPGTRLTVL.

The rearrangement joins TRBV6-2 or TRBV6-3 to TRBJ2-1, with 9 positions matching TRBD1. This CDR3 has 15 residues. Germline CDR1 is MNHEY and CDR2 is SVGEGT. Germline trimming cut 6 bases from V and 3 bases from J; bases unmatched to any gene: 6. The CDR3, as DNA: TGTGCCAGCAGCCCCACAGGGGGCAACTACAATGAGCAGTTCTTC. Amino acids: CASSPTGGNYNEQFF.

The chain uses TRBV11-2 and TRBJ1-5; possibly TRBD1 for D (5 bases). The germline V gene has CDR1 SGHAT and CDR2 FQNNGV. V was pared by 6 bases and J by 3 bases, with 12 bases between. This CDR3 region has 14 residues. CDR3 sequence: CASRQTGSNQPQHF. As DNA, the CDR3 is TGTGCCAGCAGACAAACAGGATCCAATCAGCCCCAGCATTTT.

The chain combines TRBV29-1 with TRBJ1-4; 7 bases align to TRBD1. Trimming removed 5 bases from V and 8 bases from J; junction bases left unmatched: 8. Looked up from germline, CDR1 is SQVTM and CDR2 is ANQGSEA. This CDR3 comprises 13 residues. The CDR3: CSVSTGVREKLFF. The CDR3 coding sequence is TGCAGCGTTTCTACAGGGGTGAGGGAAAAACTGTTTTTT.

The chain's CDR3 is CASRRVGVGTDTQYF. The CDR3 DNA reads TGTGCCAGTAGGAGGGTCGGGGTTGGCACAGATACGCAGTATTTT. The V and J genes are TRBV19 and TRBJ2-3; D perhaps matches TRBD2 (5 bases). V lost 6 bases, J lost 1 base, and 14 bases lay in between. Germline CDR1 reads LNHDA; CDR2 reads SQIVND (reference sequence). The CDR3 runs to 15 residues.

The genes are TRBV19 and TRBJ2-5; 9 positions agree with TRBD2. Germline CDR1 LNHDA, CDR2 SQIVND (reference sequence). With 4 bases clipped from V and 8 bases from J, the junction kept 5 bases outside the gene matches. The CDR3 is 13 amino acids. The CDR3 region is CASSTERGVTQYF. CDR3 coding DNA: TGTGCCAGTAGTACTGAGCGGGGGGTTACCCAGTACTTC.

The genes are TRBV6-5 and TRBJ2-1; D perhaps matches TRBD1 (5 bases). V lost 4 bases and J lost 0, with 10 bases in between. From germline, CDR1 is MNHEY and CDR2 SVGAGI. The CDR3 has 15 residues. The CDR3 coding sequence is TGTGCCAGCAGTTTCAGACAGAGCTCCTACAATGAGCAGTTCTTC. Translating gives CASSFRQSSYNEQFF.

V usage is TRBV12-3 or TRBV12-4 and J usage is TRBJ2-4; 9 nucleotides match TRBD1. CDR3 length equals 13 residues. V trimming: 5 bases; J trimming: 7 bases; junction bases outside the gene matches: 3. CDR3 loop: CASSPGQGNIQYF. The CDR3 DNA follows: TGTGCCAGCAGTCCCGGACAGGGGAACATTCAGTACTTC.

This chain uses TRBV5-4 with TRBJ1-5; 7 bases agree with TRBD1. CDR3 size: 13 residues. V lost 5 bases and J lost 5; bases outside the gene matches: 4. Germline V gene sequence: CDR1 SGHNT, CDR2 YYREEE (reference sequence). The DNA of the CDR3 is TGTGCCAGCAGTCAAGACAGGGATCAGCCCCAGCATTTT. The encoded protein is CASSQDRDQPQHF.

The chain joins TRBV7-2 to TRBJ2-1; 12 nucleotides line up with TRBD2. Germline CDR1 SGHTA, CDR2 FQGNSA. The CDR3 has 17 amino acids. V was pared by 1 base and J by 9 bases, with 10 bases of the junction left unmatched. The chain's CDR3 is CASSLGLAGAPGGEQFF. CDR3 in DNA: TGTGCCAGCAGCTTAGGACTAGCGGGAGCCCCCGGAGGTGAGCAGTTCTTC. Drawing the rest from reference TRBV7-2 and TRBJ2-1, the complete variable domain is GAGVSQSPSNKVTEKGKDVELRCDPISGHTALYWYRQSLGQGLEFLIYFQGNSAPDKSGLPSDRFSAERTGGSVSTLTIQRTQQEDSAVYLCASSLGLAGAPGGEQFFGPGTRLTVL.

This chain links TRBV29-1 with TRBJ2-7, with 10 positions matching TRBD1. V shed 3 bases and J 2 bases; nucleotides not matched to a gene: 1. The CDR3 extends over 13 amino acids. Germline V gene sequence: CDR1 SQVTM, CDR2 ANQGSEA. CDR3 sequence (DNA): TGCAGCGTTGAGGGGACAGGGGCCTACGAGCAGTACTTC. Amino acids: CSVEGTGAYEQYF.

This clone was picked up one time. J is TRBJ1-2 and V is TRBV6-2 or TRBV6-3; no definite D call. This CDR3 has 13 amino acids. Germline V CDR1 and CDR2: MNHEY, SVGEGT. With 2 bases removed from V and 7 bases from J, the gap between germline ends came to 11 bases. This CDR3 reads CASSYARVAGYTF. The CDR3 coding sequence is TGTGCCAGCAGTTACGCGCGGGTAGCTGGCTACACCTTC.